These 23 T cell receptor beta chains originate from one sample sequenced in a study of T-cell memory formation after mild COVID-19. TCRdb analysed the 5' RACE reads with MiXCR anew, one entry per CDR3 protein. The sample yields under 200,000 distinct CDR3 sequences, 9.5% to 13% seen once. The source material was PBMCs or a T cell subset sorted from them (not recorded which). These receptors came from a man in his late teens or twenties who had mild COVID-19 (a few samples of this study predate the infection). Cell type and time point are not known.

The V and J genes are TRBV5-6 and TRBJ1-5; TRBD1 is a possible D gene (5 bases). This CDR3 region has 16 residues. Germline CDR1 reads SGHDT; CDR2 reads YYEEEE. V lost 0 bases and J lost 10, with 20 bases in between. CDR3 amino acids: CASSLAGEGRRRPQHF. CDR3 nucleotides: TGTGCCAGCAGCTTGGCCGGGGAGGGACGAAGGCGACCCCAGCATTTT.

At least ten counts were recorded for this clonotype. The rearrangement links TRBV7-9 to TRBJ2-3; 10 bases map to TRBD2. The CDR3 runs to 13 residues. Germline CDR1 is SEHNR and CDR2 is FQNEAQ (reference sequence). Unmatched junction bases numbered 1, after V lost 9 bases and J lost 1 base. The CDR3 sequence: CARGTSGTDTQYF. In DNA, the CDR3 is TGTGCCAGGGGGACTAGCGGCACAGATACGCAGTATTTT.

The chain links TRBV7-3 to TRBJ2-3; 12 bases map to TRBD2. CDR1 and CDR2 from the germline V gene are SGHTA and FQGTGA. The CDR3 extends over 17 amino acids. J lost 5 bases, V lost 3 bases, and 9 bases had no gene match. The CDR3 nucleotides read TGTGCCAGCAGCTTCAGTGGACTAGCGGGGAGTGGAGATACGCAGTATTTT. Amino acid sequence: CASSFSGLAGSGDTQYF.

The J gene is TRBJ1-2, the V gene TRBV20-1, with D possibly being TRBD1 (5 bases). Trimming removed 0 bases at V and 8 bases at J, with 19 bases between. Germline-derived CDR1 and CDR2 are DFQATT and SNEGSKA (reference sequence). The CDR3 spans 15 residues. CDR3 in DNA: TGCAGTGCTAGAGAATCCAGACAGTCCTACTTCGGCTACACCTTC. Protein product: CSARESRQSYFGYTF.

J is TRBJ1-2 and V is TRBV6-5; a weak D match, TRBD1 (5 bases). V was cut by 0 bases and J by 4 bases, with 12 bases left in between. The V gene's germline CDR1 is MNHEY and CDR2 SVGAGI. This CDR3 comprises 15 residues. The CDR3 loop reads CASSYSVSGVYGYTF. CDR3 nucleotide sequence: TGTGCCAGCAGTTACTCGGTATCGGGGGTCTATGGCTACACCTTC.

In this sample, this clonotype turned up a few times. This chain joins TRBV20-1 and TRBJ1-2, with D unclear. V dropped 5 bases and J dropped 0 bases, with 10 bases sitting between them. In germline, CDR1 is DFQATT, CDR2 SNEGSKA (reference sequence). CDR3 length: 13 amino acids. DNA of the CDR3: TGCAGTGCTTGGACGGATACTAACTATGGCTACACCTTC. Translating it yields CSAWTDTNYGYTF.

Ten or more counts support this clonotype. The chain combines TRBV7-2 with TRBJ1-6; possibly TRBD1 for D (5 bases). The CDR3 sequence is 14 residues long. V was cut by 6 bases and J by 7 bases, with 13 bases left in between. Looked up from germline, CDR1 is SGHTA and CDR2 is FQGNSA. CDR3 residues: CASRPDRSNSPLHF. The CDR3, as DNA: TGTGCCAGCAGGCCCGACAGAAGCAATTCACCCCTCCACTTT. The variable domain in full, with the rest retrieved from reference TRBV7-2 and TRBJ1-6, is GAGVSQSPSNKVTEKGKDVELRCDPISGHTALYWYRQSLGQGLEFLIYFQGNSAPDKSGLPSDRFSAERTGGSVSTLTIQRTQQEDSAVYLCASRPDRSNSPLHFGNGTRLTVT.

The chain has TRBV7-3 and TRBJ2-1; D ambiguous. CDR3 length equals 12 residues. V was shortened by 5 bases and J by 9 bases, with 11 bases between the two germline ends. Germline CDR1 SGHTA, CDR2 FQGTGA. The CDR3 loop reads CASSRDRSEQFF. The CDR3 coding sequence is TGTGCCAGCAGCCGCGACCGTAGTGAGCAGTTCTTC.

The chain joins TRBV7-9 to TRBJ2-3; 14 bases agree with TRBD2. The CDR3 contains 17 residues. The germline gives CDR1 SEHNR, CDR2 FQNEAQ (reference sequence). V lost 5 bases and J lost 2; bases outside the gene matches: 6. The DNA of the CDR3 is TGTGCCAGCAGCCCGGGACTAGCGGGGGTGCTCACAGATACGCAGTATTTT. Translation: CASSPGLAGVLTDTQYF.

This clonotype was detected a few times. V and J are TRBV5-1 and TRBJ2-7; TRBD1 aligns across 8 bases. The CDR3 spans 14 residues. CDR1 and CDR2 (germline): SGHRS, YFSETQ. V was clipped by 3 bases and J by 7 bases; unmatched bases: 9. The CDR3 sequence: CASSWGTGQGEQYV. CDR3 sequence (DNA): TGCGCCAGCAGCTGGGGGACAGGCCAGGGAGAGCAGTACGTC.

The chain employs TRBV3-1 and TRBJ1-2; 8 bases match TRBD1. This CDR3 is built from 15 residues. The trim removed 0 bases at V and 11 bases at J, leaving 11 bases unmatched. Germline-derived CDR1 and CDR2 are LGHDT and YNNKEL (reference sequence). The CDR3 DNA reads as TGTGCCAGCAGCCAAGAAGGGACAGGCAACTTTGGGTACACCTTC. It codes for CASSQEGTGNFGYTF.

The V gene is TRBV6-2 or TRBV6-3, the J gene TRBJ2-2; 7 nucleotides align to TRBD2. This CDR3 region has 13 residues. V was pared by 7 bases and J by 6 bases, with 5 bases of the junction left unmatched. CDR1 is MNHEY and CDR2 is SVGEGT in the germline V gene. The chain's CDR3 is CASTQRDAGELFF. DNA of the CDR3: TGTGCCAGCACACAGCGGGACGCCGGGGAGCTGTTTTTT.

This clonotype was counted at least ten times. The chain couples TRBV7-2 to TRBJ2-7; the D gene is possibly TRBD2 (5 bases). The V end was cut by 2 bases, the J end by 6 bases, with 11 bases between. Germline-derived CDR1 and CDR2 are SGHTA and FQGNSA. This CDR3 is 13 amino acids long. The CDR3 here is CASSLFRRGEQYF. The DNA for the CDR3 is TGTGCCAGCAGCTTATTCCGACGGGGCGAGCAGTACTTC.

This sequence joins TRBV5-1 and TRBJ2-3, with D uncertain. The CDR3 is made up of 14 amino acids. Germline V gene data show CDR1 as SGHRS and CDR2 as YFSETQ. V lost 1 base and J lost 4, with 10 bases in between. The CDR3 nucleotides are TGCGCCAGCAGCTTGACAGTAACCCCAGATACGCAGTATTTT. This codes for CASSLTVTPDTQYF.

The chain joins TRBV29-1 to TRBJ2-4; TRBD1 matches at 8 bases. V shed 6 bases and J 7 bases; nucleotides not matched to a gene: 11. The CDR3 sequence is 14 residues long. Germline assignment: CDR1 SQVTM and CDR2 ANQGSEA. Written as DNA, the CDR3 is TGCAGCGTGGGAGTACAGGGGGTGATGAACATTCAGTACTTC. It encodes CSVGVQGVMNIQYF.

A few counts support this clonotype. The V call is TRBV7-9, the J call TRBJ1-6; D is unclear. Looked up from germline, CDR1 is SEHNR and CDR2 is FQNEAQ (reference sequence). Trimming stripped 5 bases from V and 11 bases from J, with 1 base between. The CDR3 is made up of 9 amino acids. The CDR3 DNA is TGTGCCAGCAGCCCACCCCTCCACTTT. Amino acids: CASSPPLHF.

This clonotype was counted a few times. This rearrangement joins TRBV27 to TRBJ1-2; D remains ambiguous. V was clipped by 2 bases and J by 4 bases, with 11 bases between them. CDR1 MNHEY and CDR2 SMNVEV come from the germline V gene (reference sequence). The CDR3 covers 14 residues. The CDR3 protein is CASSLSWGGYGYTF. CDR3 DNA: TGTGCCAGCAGTTTAAGCTGGGGAGGCTATGGCTACACCTTC.

The chain joins TRBV5-1 to TRBJ2-3, with a possible D match to TRBD2 (6 bases). The CDR3 has 16 residues. The V gene lost 0 bases and the J gene lost 4 bases, with 15 bases spanning the gap. Germline assignment: CDR1 SGHRS and CDR2 YFSETQ. The CDR3 DNA sequence: TGCGCCAGCAGCTTGGCCGGAGGGCCGGGCGCAGATACGCAGTATTTT. It yields the protein CASSLAGGPGADTQYF.

There are a few counts of this clonotype. V is TRBV6-5 and J is TRBJ1-3; the match to TRBD1 covers 7 bases. The CDR3 is 15 amino acids. V shed 2 bases, J shed 4 bases, and the junction held 5 bases outside the gene matches. CDR1 is MNHEY, CDR2 SVGAGI, per germline. The CDR3, as DNA: TGTGCCAGCAGTTACGCGACAGGGCCCGGAAACACCATATATTTT. Encoded protein: CASSYATGPGNTIYF.

This clonotype was counted at least ten times. The chain joins TRBV11-2 to TRBJ2-5; a possible D gene is TRBD1 (5 bases). Looked up from germline, CDR1 is SGHAT and CDR2 is FQNNGV. The CDR3 covers 13 residues. V was shortened by 6 bases and J by 1 base, with 9 bases between the two germline ends. The DNA for the CDR3 is TGTGCCAGCAGTGAACAGGTCCAAGAGACCCAGTACTTC. Protein sequence: CASSEQVQETQYF.

V and J are TRBV7-6 and TRBJ1-5, with D possibly being TRBD1 (6 bases). The CDR3 is 16 residues long. CDR1 and CDR2 from the germline V gene are SGHVS and FNYEAQ. The V gene lost 1 base and the J gene lost 5 bases, with 15 bases spanning the gap. In DNA form, the CDR3 reads TGTGCCAGCAGCTTAGAGGGACACAGTTCCGATCAGCCCCAGCATTTT. It specifies CASSLEGHSSDQPQHF.

The rearrangement uses TRBV4-3 and TRBJ1-2; 7 positions match TRBD1. Germline assignment: CDR1 LGHNA and CDR2 YSLEER. V shed 3 bases, J shed 4 bases, and the junction held 8 bases outside the gene matches. The CDR3 runs 15 residues. The CDR3 sequence: CASSHEQGSGYGYTF. The CDR3 DNA follows: TGCGCCAGCAGCCACGAACAGGGGTCGGGCTATGGCTACACCTTC.

The genes are TRBV11-1 and TRBJ2-1; no definite D call. The V gene lost 3 bases and the J gene lost 4 bases, with 13 bases spanning the gap. Germline loops: CDR1 SGHAT, CDR2 FQDESV (reference sequence). This CDR3 is built from 15 residues. The CDR3 nucleotides read TGTGCCAGCAGCTTGGAGAGGCGACCTTACAATGAGCAGTTCTTC. Translated, it gives CASSLERRPYNEQFF. Drawing the rest from reference TRBV11-1 and TRBJ2-1, the complete variable domain is EAEVAQSPRYKITEKSQAVAFWCDPISGHATLYWYRQILGQGPELLVQFQDESVVDDSQLPKDRFSAERLKGVDSTLKIQPAELGDSAMYLCASSLERRPYNEQFFGPGTRLTVL.